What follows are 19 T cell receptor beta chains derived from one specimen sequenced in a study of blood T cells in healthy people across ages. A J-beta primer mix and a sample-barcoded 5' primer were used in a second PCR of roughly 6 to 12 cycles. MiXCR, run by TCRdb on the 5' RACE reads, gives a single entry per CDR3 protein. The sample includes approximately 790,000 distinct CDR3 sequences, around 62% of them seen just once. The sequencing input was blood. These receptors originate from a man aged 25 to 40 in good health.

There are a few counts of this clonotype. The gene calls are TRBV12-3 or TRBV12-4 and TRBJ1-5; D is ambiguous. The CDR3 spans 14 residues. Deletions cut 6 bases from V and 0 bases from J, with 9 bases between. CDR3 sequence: CASSAGHSNQPQHF. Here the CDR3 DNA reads TGTGCCAGCAGCGCCGGGCATAGCAATCAGCCCCAGCATTTT.

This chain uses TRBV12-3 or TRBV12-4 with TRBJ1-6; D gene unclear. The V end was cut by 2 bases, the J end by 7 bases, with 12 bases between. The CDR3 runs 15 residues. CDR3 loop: CASSLRGTANSPLHF. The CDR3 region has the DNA TGTGCCAGCAGTTTACGGGGTACGGCGAATTCACCCCTCCACTTT.

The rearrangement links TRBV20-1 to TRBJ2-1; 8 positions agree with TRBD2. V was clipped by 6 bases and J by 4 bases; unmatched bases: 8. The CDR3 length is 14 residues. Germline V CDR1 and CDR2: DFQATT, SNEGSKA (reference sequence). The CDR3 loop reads CSASGLARYNEQFF. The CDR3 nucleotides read TGCAGTGCCTCCGGACTAGCCCGGTACAATGAGCAGTTCTTC.

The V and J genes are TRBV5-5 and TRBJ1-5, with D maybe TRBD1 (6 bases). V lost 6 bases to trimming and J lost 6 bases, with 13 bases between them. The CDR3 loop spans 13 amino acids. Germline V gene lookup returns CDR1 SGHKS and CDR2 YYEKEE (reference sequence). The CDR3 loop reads CASTNRVGQPQHF. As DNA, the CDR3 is TGTGCCAGCACAAACAGGGTAGGTCAGCCCCAGCATTTT.

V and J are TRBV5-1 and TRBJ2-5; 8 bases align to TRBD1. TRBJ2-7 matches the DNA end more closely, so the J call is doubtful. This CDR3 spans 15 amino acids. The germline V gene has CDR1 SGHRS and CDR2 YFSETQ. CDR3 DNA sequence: TGCGCCAGCAGCTCGACGGGACAGGCTGAGAACGAGCAGTACTTC. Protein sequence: CASSSTGQAENEQYF.

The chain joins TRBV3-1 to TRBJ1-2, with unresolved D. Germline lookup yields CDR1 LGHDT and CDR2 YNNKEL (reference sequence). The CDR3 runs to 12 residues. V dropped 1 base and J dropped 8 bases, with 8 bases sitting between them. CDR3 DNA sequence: TGTGCCAGCAGCCAAGTAAACAGAGGCTACACCTTC. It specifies CASSQVNRGYTF.

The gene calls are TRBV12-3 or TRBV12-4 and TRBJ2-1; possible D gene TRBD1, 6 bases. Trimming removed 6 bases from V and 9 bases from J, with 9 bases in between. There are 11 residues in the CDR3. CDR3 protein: CASSTGFEQFF. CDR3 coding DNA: TGTGCCAGCAGCACAGGGTTTGAGCAGTTCTTC.

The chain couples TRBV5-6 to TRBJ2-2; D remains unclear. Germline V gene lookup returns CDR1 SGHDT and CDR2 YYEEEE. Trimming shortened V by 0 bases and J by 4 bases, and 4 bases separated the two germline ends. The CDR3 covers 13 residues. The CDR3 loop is CASSLARTGELFF. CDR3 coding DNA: TGTGCCAGCAGCTTGGCGCGCACCGGGGAGCTGTTTTTT.

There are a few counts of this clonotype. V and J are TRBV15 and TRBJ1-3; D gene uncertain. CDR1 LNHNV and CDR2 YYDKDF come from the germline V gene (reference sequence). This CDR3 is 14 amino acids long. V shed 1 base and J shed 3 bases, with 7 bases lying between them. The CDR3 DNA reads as TGTGCCACCAGCAGAGGCAGCGATGGAAACACCATATATTTT. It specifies CATSRGSDGNTIYF.

The CDR3 sequence is CASSSGTSGGHIQYF. For the CDR3, the DNA is TGTGCCAGCAGCTCTGGGACTAGCGGGGGGCACATTCAGTACTTC. The gene calls are TRBV7-2 and TRBJ2-4, with TRBD2 matching 15 bases. The CDR3 sequence is 15 residues long. The germline gives CDR1 SGHTA, CDR2 FQGNSA. V dropped 4 bases and J dropped 8; count of bases not matched to a gene: 3.

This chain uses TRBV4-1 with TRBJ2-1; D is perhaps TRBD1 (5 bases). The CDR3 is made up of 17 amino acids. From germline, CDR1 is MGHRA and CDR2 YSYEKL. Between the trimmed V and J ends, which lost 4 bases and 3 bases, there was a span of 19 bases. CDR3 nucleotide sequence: TGCGCCAGCAGCCCGAATGGGGTGGCAGGGATCTACAATGAGCAGTTCTTC. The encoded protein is CASSPNGVAGIYNEQFF.

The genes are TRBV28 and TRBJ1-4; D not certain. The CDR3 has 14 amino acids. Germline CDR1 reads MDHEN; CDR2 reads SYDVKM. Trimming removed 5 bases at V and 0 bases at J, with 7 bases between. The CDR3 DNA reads TGTGCCAGCAGTGTATCCTCAACTAATGAAAAACTGTTTTTT. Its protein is CASSVSSTNEKLFF.

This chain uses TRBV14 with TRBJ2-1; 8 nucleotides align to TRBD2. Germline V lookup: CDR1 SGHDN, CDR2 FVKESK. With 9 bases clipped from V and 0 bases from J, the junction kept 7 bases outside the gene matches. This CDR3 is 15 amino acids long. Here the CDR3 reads CARISGEGSYNEQFF. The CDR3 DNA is TGTGCCAGGATTAGCGGGGAAGGCTCCTACAATGAGCAGTTCTTC. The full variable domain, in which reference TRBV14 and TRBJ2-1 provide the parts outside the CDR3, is EAGVTQFPSHSVIEKGQTVTLRCDPISGHDNLYWYRRVMGKEIKFLLHFVKESKQDESGMPNNRFLAERTGGTYSTLKVQPAELEDSGVYFCARISGEGSYNEQFFGPGTRLTVL.

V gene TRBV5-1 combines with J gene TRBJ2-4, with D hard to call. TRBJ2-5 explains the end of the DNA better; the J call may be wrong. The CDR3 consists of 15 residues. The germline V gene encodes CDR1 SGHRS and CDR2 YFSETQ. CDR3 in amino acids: CASSLDLNSRETQYF. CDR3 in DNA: TGCGCCAGCAGCTTGGACCTAAACTCCCGGGAGACCCAGTACTTC.

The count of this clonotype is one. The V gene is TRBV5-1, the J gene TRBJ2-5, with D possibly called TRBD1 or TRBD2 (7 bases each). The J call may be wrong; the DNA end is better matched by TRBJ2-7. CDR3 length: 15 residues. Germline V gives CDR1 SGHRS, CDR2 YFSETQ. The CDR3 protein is CASTAFDQGGYEQYF. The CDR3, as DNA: TGCGCCAGCACCGCGTTTGACCAGGGGGGGTACGAGCAGTACTTC.

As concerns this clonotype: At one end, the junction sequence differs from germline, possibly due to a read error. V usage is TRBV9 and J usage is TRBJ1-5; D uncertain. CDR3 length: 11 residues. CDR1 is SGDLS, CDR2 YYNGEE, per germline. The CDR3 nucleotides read TGTACCAGCAGCGTAGATCAGCCCCAGCATTTT. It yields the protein CTSSVDQPQHF.

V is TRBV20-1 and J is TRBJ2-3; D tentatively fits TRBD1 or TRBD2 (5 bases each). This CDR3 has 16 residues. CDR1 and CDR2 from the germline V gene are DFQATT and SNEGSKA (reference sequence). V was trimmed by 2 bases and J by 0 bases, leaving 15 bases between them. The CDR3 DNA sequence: TGCAGTGCTAGAAAGGGACGATATACTAGCACAGATACGCAGTATTTT. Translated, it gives CSARKGRYTSTDTQYF.

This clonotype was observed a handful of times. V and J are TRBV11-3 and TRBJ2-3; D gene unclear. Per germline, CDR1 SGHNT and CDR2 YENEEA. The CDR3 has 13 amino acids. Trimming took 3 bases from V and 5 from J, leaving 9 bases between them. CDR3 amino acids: CASSFGVGDTQYF. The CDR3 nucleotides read TGTGCCAGCAGCTTTGGAGTTGGAGATACGCAGTATTTT.

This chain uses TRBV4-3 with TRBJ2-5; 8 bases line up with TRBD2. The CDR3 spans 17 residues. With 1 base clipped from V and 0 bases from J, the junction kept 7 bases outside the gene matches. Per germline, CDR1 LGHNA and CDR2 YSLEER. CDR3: CASSQGPSGGYQETQYF. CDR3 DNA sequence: TGCGCCAGCAGCCAAGGCCCCTCGGGGGGGTACCAAGAGACCCAGTACTTC.